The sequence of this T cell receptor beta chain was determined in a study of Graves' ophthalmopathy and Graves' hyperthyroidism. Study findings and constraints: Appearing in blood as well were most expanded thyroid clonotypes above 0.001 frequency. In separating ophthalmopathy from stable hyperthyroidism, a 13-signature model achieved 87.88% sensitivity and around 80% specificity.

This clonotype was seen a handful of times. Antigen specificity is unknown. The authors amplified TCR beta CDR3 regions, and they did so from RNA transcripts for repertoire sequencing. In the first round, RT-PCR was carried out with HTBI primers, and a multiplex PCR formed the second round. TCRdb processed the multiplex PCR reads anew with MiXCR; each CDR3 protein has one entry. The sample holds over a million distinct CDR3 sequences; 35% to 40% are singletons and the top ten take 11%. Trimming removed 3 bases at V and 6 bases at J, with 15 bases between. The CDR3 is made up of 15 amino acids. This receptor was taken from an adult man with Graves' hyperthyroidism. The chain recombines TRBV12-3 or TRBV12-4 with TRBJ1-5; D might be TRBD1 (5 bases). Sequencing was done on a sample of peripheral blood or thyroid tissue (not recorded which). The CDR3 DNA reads TGTGCCAGCAGTTTTGCGCAGGGCGGGGGTCAGCCCCAGCATTTT. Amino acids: CASSFAQGGGQPQHF.